This TCR beta chain was captured by sequencing in a study of neurological immune-mediated disorders. Study-wide findings and caveats: When the repertoires were sorted by phylogenetic grouping, those of 18 of 34 multiple sclerosis patients ended up in one related-CDR3 cluster, a possible signature. Private repertoires in all groups were suggested by the finding that expanded clones across subjects shared no CDR3 amino acid sequences. Healthy controls had more TCR clonal expansion than multiple sclerosis, which showed the least, whereas HTLV-1-associated myelopathy showed the most.

cDNA synthesis was performed by 5'RACE with 10-nucleotide random UMIs. From the 5' RACE reads, TCRdb called clonotypes with MiXCR, one entry per CDR3 protein. The repertoire has 80,000 to 100,000 distinct CDR3 sequences, 5.8% of them found once; the top ten carry approximately 7.9%. This clonotype appeared many times. Its specificity is unknown. Time point of the sample: longitudinal time-point 2. Germline V gene sequence: CDR1 SGHVS, CDR2 FQNEAQ. The CDR3 length is 14 residues. Trimming took off 5 bases at V and 5 bases at J, with 15 bases between the two ends. This TCR came from a woman in her fifties or sixties with multiple sclerosis. The specimen sequenced was PBMCs. The chain carries TRBV7-8 and TRBJ1-1; TRBD1 is a possible D gene (5 bases). The CDR3 region is CASSGGVGGTEAFF. CDR3 sequence (DNA): TGTGCCAGCAGCGGGGGGGTGGGCGGAACTGAAGCTTTCTTT.